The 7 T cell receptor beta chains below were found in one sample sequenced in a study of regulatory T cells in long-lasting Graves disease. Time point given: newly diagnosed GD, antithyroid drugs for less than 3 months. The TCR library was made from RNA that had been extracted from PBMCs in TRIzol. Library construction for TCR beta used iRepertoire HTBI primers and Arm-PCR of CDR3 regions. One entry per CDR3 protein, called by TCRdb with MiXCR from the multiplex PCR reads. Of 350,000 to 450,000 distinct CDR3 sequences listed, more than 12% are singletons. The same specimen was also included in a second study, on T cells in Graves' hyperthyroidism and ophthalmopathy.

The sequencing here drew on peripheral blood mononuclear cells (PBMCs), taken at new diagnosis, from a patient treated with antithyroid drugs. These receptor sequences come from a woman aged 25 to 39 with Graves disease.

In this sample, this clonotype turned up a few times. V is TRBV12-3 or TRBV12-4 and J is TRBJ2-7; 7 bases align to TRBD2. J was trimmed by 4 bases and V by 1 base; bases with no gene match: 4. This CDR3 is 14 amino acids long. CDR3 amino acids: CASSLGEGRYEQYF. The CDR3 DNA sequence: TGTGCCAGCAGTTTAGGGGAGGGCAGGTACGAGCAGTACTTC.

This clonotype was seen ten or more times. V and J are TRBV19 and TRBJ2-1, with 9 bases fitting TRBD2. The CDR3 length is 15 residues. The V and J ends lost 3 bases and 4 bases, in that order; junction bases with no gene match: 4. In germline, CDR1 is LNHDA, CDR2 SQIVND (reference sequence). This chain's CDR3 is CASSITTSGYNEQFF. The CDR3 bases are TGTGCCAGTAGTATTACGACTAGCGGATACAATGAGCAGTTCTTC.

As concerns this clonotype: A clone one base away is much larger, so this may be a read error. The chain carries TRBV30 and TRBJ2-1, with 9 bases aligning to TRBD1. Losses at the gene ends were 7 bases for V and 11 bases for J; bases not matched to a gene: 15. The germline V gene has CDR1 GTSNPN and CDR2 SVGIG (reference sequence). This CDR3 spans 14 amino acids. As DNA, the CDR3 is TGTGCCTCGGCGCTTGGACAGGGGATTCATAAGCAGTTCTTC. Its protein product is CASALGQGIHKQFF. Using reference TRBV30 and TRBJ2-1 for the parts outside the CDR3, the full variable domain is SQTIHQWPATLVQPVGSPLSLECTVEGTSNPNLYWYRQAAGRGLQLLFYSVGIGQISSEVPQNLSASRPQDRQFILSSKKLLLSDSGFYLCASALGQGIHKQFFGPGTRLTVL.

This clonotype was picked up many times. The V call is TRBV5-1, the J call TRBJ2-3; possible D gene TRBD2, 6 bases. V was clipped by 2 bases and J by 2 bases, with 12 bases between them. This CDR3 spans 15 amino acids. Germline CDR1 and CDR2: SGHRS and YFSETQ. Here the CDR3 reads CASSFGRDLTDTQYF. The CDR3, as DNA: TGCGCCAGCAGCTTCGGGCGGGACCTCACAGATACGCAGTATTTT.

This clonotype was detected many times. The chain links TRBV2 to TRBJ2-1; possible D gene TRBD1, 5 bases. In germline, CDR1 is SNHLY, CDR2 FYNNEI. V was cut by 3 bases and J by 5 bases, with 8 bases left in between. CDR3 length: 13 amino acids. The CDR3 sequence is CASSDLGDNEQFF. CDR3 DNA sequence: TGTGCCAGCAGTGATCTAGGGGACAATGAGCAGTTCTTC.

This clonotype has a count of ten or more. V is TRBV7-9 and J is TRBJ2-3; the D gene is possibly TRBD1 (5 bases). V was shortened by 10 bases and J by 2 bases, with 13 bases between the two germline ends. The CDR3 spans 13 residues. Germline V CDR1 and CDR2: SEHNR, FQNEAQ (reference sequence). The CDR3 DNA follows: TGTGCCATTGCTCAGGGCTACACAGATACGCAGTATTTT. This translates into CAIAQGYTDTQYF.

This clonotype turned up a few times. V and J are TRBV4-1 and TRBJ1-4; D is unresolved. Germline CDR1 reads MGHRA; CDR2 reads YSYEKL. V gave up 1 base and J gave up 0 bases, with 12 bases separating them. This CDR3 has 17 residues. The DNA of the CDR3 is TGCGCCAGCAGCCAAGCCGTCAGGAGAGCAACTAATGAAAAACTGTTTTTT. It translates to CASSQAVRRATNEKLFF.